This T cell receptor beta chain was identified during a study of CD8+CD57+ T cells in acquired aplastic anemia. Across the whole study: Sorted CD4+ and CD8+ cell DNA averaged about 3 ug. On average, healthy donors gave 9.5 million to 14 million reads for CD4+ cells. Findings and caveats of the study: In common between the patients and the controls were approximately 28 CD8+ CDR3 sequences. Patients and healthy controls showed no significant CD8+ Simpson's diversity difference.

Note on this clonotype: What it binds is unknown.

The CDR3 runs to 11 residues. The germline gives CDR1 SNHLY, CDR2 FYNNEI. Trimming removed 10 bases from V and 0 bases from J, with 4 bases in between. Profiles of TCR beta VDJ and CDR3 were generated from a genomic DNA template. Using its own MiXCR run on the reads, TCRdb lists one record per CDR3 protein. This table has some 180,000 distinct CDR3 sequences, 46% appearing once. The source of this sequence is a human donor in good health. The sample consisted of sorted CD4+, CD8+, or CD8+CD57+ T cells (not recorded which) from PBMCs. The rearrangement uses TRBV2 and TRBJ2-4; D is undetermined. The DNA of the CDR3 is TGTGCCACCTTAGCCAAAAACATTCAGTACTTC. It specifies CATLAKNIQYF. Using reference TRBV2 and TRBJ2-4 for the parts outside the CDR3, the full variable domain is EPEVTQTPSHQVTQMGQEVILRCVPISNHLYFYWYRQILGQKVEFLVSFYNNEISEKSEIFDDQFSVERPDGSNFTLKIRSTKLEDSAMYFCATLAKNIQYFGAGTRLSVL.